The 16 T cell receptor beta chains reported below all come from one sample, sequenced in a study of metastatic and nonmetastatic thyroid tumors. TCRdb re-analyzed the PCR reads through MiXCR. The sample shows around 26,000 clones, around 13% of them seen only once. All patients reached thyroid surgery having received no treatment beforehand. Sequencing was performed on blood. Source of these receptors: a female donor with papillary thyroid cancer or a benign thyroid nodule (not recorded which). Some clones in this sample may be carry-over from other donors' samples.

This clone has more than one count but fewer than ten. This may come from a read error, since a much larger clone is one base off. The V call is TRBV29-1, the J call TRBJ2-3, with 10 bases lining up with TRBD2. The germline V gene has CDR1 SQVTM and CDR2 ANQGSEA. The CDR3 loop spans 14 amino acids. The CDR3 loop is CGARKLAGTDTQYF. The CDR3 region has the DNA TGCGGCGCCCGCAAACTAGCGGGGACAGATACGCAGTATTTT.

This clone was seen ten or more times. The chain couples TRBV5-1 to TRBJ2-1; no clear D gene. The CDR3 is made up of 16 amino acids. Deletions cut 3 bases from V and 4 bases from J, with 17 bases between. The germline V gene has CDR1 SGHRS and CDR2 YFSETQ. The CDR3 region has the DNA TGCGCCAGCAGCTGGACCCCGGAGTCATGGTACAATGAGCAGTTCTTC. It yields the protein CASSWTPESWYNEQFF. The entire variable domain, with the rest obtained from reference TRBV5-1 and TRBJ2-1, is as follows: KAGVTQTPRYLIKTRGQQVTLSCSPISGHRSVSWYQQTPGQGLQFLFEYFSETQRNKGNFPGRFSGRQFSNSRSEMNVSTLELGDSALYLCASSWTPESWYNEQFFGPGTRLTVL.

This clone was recorded many times. The chain employs TRBV5-1 and TRBJ1-1; tentatively, D is TRBD1 (5 bases). Looked up from germline, CDR1 is SGHRS and CDR2 is YFSETQ. Trimming removed 4 bases at V and 5 bases at J, with 15 bases between. The CDR3 has 14 residues. CDR3 sequence reads: CASSLMQGGTEAFF. In nucleotides, the CDR3 is TGCGCCAGCAGCCTGATGCAGGGAGGGACTGAAGCTTTCTTT.

This clone was counted a few times. A much larger clone lies one base from this, so it may be a read error. J is TRBJ1-1 and V is TRBV2; possibly TRBD1 for D (5 bases). V was shortened by 8 bases and J by 0 bases, with 16 bases between the two germline ends. CDR3 length: 15 amino acids. Germline V gives CDR1 SNHLY, CDR2 FYNNEI. CDR3 region: CASGGGEAMNTEAFF. The CDR3 bases are TGTGCCAGCGGGGGGGGAGAGGCCATGAACACTGAAGCTTTCTTT.

This clone is medium-sized within its sample. The V and J genes are TRBV24-1 and TRBJ2-1; 8 nucleotides match TRBD2. With 3 bases clipped from V and 4 bases from J, the junction kept 4 bases outside the gene matches. This CDR3 has 15 amino acids. Germline values: CDR1 KGHDR, CDR2 SFDVKD. The CDR3 nucleotides are TGTGCCACCAGTGATCTTAGCGGGAAGTACAATGAGCAGTTCTTC. It yields the protein CATSDLSGKYNEQFF.

This clone was detected many times. As DNA, the CDR3 is TGTGCCAGCAGTGGGACAGGGGGCACCCCCACCTACGAGCAGTACTTC. This gives the protein CASSGTGGTPTYEQYF. J is TRBJ2-7 and V is TRBV25-1; 11 bases agree with TRBD1. CDR1 is MGHDK, CDR2 SYGVNS, per germline. V shed 4 bases, J shed 2 bases, and the junction held 7 bases outside the gene matches. The CDR3 runs to 16 residues.

This clone is classed as medium-sized. The rearrangement links TRBV11-2 to TRBJ2-7; D not certain. Trimming shortened V by 4 bases and J by 1 base, and 11 bases separated the two germline ends. The CDR3 contains 14 residues. CDR1 is SGHAT and CDR2 is FQNNGV in the germline V gene. CDR3 sequence reads: CASSWWEGSYEQYF. The CDR3 bases are TGTGCCAGCAGCTGGTGGGAAGGATCCTACGAGCAGTACTTC. Filled out from reference TRBV11-2 and TRBJ2-7, the complete variable domain reads EAGVAQSPRYKIIEKRQSVAFWCNPISGHATLYWYQQILGQGPKLLIQFQNNGVVDDSQLPKDRFSAERLKGVDSTLKIQPAKLEDSAVYLCASSWWEGSYEQYFGPGTRLTVT.

This clone has at least ten counts. The chain couples TRBV20-1 to TRBJ1-5; 9 bases align to TRBD1. The CDR3 contains 16 residues. V lost 2 bases and J lost 1; bases outside the gene matches: 6. Looked up from germline, CDR1 is DFQATT and CDR2 is SNEGSKA (reference sequence). The CDR3 spells CSARHWTGDSNQPQHF. CDR3 in DNA: TGCAGTGCTAGACACTGGACAGGGGACAGCAATCAGCCCCAGCATTTT.

This clone was seen repeatedly, ten times or more. The chain carries TRBV6-6 and TRBJ2-7; a possible D gene is TRBD1 (6 bases). V was clipped by 3 bases and J by 2 bases, with 14 bases between them. The CDR3 consists of 15 residues. The V gene's germline CDR1 is MNHNY and CDR2 SVGAGI (reference sequence). The CDR3 sequence is CASSYTGGLTYEQYF. The CDR3 DNA follows: TGTGCCAGCAGTTATACTGGGGGCCTCACCTACGAGCAGTACTTC.

In its sample, this clone was seen many times. The chain recombines TRBV30 with TRBJ2-5; D may be TRBD2 (6 bases). Germline values: CDR1 GTSNPN, CDR2 SVGIG (reference sequence). CDR3 length: 12 residues. The V gene lost 7 bases and the J gene lost 5 bases, with 14 bases spanning the gap. CDR3 loop: CASTLAYETQYF. The CDR3, as DNA: TGTGCCTCCACGCTAGCGTACGAGACCCAGTACTTC.

This clone was counted many times. The chain joins TRBV7-2 to TRBJ2-3; D may match TRBD1 or TRBD2 (7 bases each). V was trimmed by 5 bases and J by 6 bases, leaving 18 bases between them. The CDR3 is 15 amino acids. The V gene's germline CDR1 is SGHTA and CDR2 FQGNSA. CDR3 DNA: TGTGCCAGCAGCCAACACAGACAGGGAGGGGATACGCAGTATTTT. It encodes CASSQHRQGGDTQYF.

This clone was observed many times. V and J are TRBV28 and TRBJ1-3; D call uncertain. This CDR3 is 17 amino acids long. Between the trimmed V and J ends, which lost 1 base and 0 bases, there was a span of 13 bases. The germline gives CDR1 MDHEN, CDR2 SYDVKM. This CDR3 is CASSLSLSSYSGNTIYF. The CDR3 DNA reads as TGTGCCAGCAGTTTATCGCTCAGCAGCTACTCTGGAAACACCATATATTTT.

This clone was observed many times. The chain carries TRBV2 and TRBJ2-3, with 10 bases lining up with TRBD1. There are 16 residues in the CDR3. In germline, CDR1 is SNHLY, CDR2 FYNNEI. V shed 3 bases, J shed 6 bases, and the junction held 9 bases outside the gene matches. CDR3 protein: CASSDSRTGGSDTQYF. In nucleotides, the CDR3 is TGTGCCAGCAGTGACTCTAGGACAGGGGGTTCCGATACGCAGTATTTT.

This clone was picked up many times. Other DNA variants within this sample encode the same CDR3. For the CDR3, the DNA is TGTGCCAGCAGCGTAGACTACAATGAGCAGTTCTTC. Translating it yields CASSVDYNEQFF. The rearrangement links TRBV9 to TRBJ2-1; D is unresolved. In germline, CDR1 is SGDLS, CDR2 YYNGEE. Deletions cut 0 bases from V and 3 bases from J, with 1 base between. This CDR3 is 12 amino acids long.

This clone was counted many times. The V gene is TRBV10-3, the J gene TRBJ2-7; perhaps TRBD2 as D (5 bases). Trimming cost V 9 bases and J 5 bases, with 11 bases left between them. CDR1 and CDR2 from the germline V gene are ENHRY and SYGVKD. CDR3 length: 11 amino acids. The CDR3: CAILRGDEQYF. The CDR3 bases are TGTGCCATACTCCGGGGTGACGAGCAGTACTTC.

This clone has ten or more counts. The chain has TRBV19 and TRBJ1-1; 7 bases agree with TRBD1. The CDR3 spans 13 residues. V was pared by 6 bases and J by 4 bases, with 5 bases of the junction left unmatched. Germline V lookup: CDR1 LNHDA, CDR2 SQIVND (reference sequence). DNA of the CDR3: TGTGCCAGTAGAAAGACAGGGACCACTGAAGCTTTCTTT. It is translated as CASRKTGTTEAFF.